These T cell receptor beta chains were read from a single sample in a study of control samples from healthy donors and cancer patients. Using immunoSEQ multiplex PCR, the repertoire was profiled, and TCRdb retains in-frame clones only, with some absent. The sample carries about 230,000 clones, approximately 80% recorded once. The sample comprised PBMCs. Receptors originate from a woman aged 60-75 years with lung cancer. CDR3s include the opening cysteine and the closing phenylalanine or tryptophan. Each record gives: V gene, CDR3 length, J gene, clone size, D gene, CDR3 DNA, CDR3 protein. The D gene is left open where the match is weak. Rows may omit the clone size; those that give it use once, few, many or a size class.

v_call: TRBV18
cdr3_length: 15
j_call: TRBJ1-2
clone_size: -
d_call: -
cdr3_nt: TGTGCCAGCTCACCACCCATCGGGGGCGGAGATGGCTACACCTTC
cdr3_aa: CASSPPIGGGDGYTF

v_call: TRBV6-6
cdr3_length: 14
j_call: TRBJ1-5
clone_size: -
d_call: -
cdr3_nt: TGTGCCAGCAGTTACGAGGGACCAGATCAGCCCCAGCATTTT
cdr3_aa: CASSYEGPDQPQHF

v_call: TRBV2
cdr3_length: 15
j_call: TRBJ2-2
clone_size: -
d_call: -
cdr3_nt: TGTGCCAGCAGTGAATATTGGGGCCTTACCGGGGAGCTGTTTTTT
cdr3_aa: CASSEYWGLTGELFF

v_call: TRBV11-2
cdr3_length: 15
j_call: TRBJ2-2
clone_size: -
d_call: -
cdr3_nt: TGTGCCAGCAGCCCGGGGAGGCTAGCTTCCGGGGAGCTGTTTTTT
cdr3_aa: CASSPGRLASGELFF

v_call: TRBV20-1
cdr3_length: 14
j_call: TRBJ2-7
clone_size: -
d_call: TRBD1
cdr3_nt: TGCAGTGCTAGTCTGGGACAGTTGTCCTACGAGCAGTACTTC
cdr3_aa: CSASLGQLSYEQYF

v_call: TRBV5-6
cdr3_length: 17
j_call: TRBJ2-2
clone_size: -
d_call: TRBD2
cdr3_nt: TGTGCCAGCAGCTTGGGACTAGCGGGAGAAGTCACCGGGGAGCTGTTTTTT
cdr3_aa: CASSLGLAGEVTGELFF

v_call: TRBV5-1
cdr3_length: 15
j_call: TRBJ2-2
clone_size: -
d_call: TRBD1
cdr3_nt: TGCGCCAGCAGCTTACAGGGGGTAAACGTCGGGGAGCTGTTTTTT
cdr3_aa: CASSLQGVNVGELFF

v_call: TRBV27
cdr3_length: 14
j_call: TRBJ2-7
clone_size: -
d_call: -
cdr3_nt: TGTGCCAGCAGCCGTGCCGGGAGTTCCTACGAGCAGTACTTC
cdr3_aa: CASSRAGSSYEQYF

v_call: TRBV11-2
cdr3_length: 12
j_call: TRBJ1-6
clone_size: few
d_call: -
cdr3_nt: TGTGCCAGCAGCTTAGATTGGTCACCCCTCCACTTT
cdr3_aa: CASSLDWSPLHF

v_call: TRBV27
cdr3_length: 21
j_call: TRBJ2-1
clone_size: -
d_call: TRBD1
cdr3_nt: TGTGCCAGCAGTTTATCCCTGGACAGGGGGCGTTTTCGGGGCTCCTACAATGAGCAGTTCTTC
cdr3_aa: CASSLSLDRGRFRGSYNEQFF

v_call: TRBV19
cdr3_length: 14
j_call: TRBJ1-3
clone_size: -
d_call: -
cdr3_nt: TGTGCCGCCTCTTCAGGTAGCTCTGGAAACACCATATATTTT
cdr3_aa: CAASSGSSGNTIYF

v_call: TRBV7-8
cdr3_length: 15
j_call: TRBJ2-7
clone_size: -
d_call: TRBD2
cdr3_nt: TGTGCCAGCAGCCCGAGCGGGGGGCCCGCCTACGAGCAGTACTTC
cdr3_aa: CASSPSGGPAYEQYF

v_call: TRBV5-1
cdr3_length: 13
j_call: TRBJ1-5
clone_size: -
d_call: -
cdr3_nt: TGCGCCAGCAGCATAGACAGTGATCAGCCCCAGCATTTT
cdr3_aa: CASSIDSDQPQHF

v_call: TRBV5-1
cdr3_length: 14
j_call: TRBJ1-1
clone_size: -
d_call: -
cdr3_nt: TGCGCCAGCAGCTTGGGGGACGCGAACACTGAAGCTTTCTTT
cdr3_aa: CASSLGDANTEAFF

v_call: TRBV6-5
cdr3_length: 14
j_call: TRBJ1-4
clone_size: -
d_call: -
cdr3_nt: TGTGCCAGCAGTCGGACAGCAACTAATGAAAAACTGTTTTTT
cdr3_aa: CASSRTATNEKLFF

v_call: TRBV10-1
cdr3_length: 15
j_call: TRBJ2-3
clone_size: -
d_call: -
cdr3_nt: TGCGCCAGCAGTGAGAAAGGGGGAGTAGCAGATACGCAGTATTTT
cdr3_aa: CASSEKGGVADTQYF